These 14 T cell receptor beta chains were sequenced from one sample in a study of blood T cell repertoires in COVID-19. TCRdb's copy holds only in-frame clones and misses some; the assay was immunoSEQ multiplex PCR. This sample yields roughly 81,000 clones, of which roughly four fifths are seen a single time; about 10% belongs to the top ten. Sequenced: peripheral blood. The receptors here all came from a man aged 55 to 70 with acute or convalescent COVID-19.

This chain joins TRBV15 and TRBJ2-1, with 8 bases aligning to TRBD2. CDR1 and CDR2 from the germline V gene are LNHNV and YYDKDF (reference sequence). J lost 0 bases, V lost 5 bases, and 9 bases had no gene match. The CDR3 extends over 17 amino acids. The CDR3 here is CATSWETGTSSYNEQFF. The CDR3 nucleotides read TGTGCCACCAGCTGGGAAACCGGGACTAGCTCCTACAATGAGCAGTTCTTC.

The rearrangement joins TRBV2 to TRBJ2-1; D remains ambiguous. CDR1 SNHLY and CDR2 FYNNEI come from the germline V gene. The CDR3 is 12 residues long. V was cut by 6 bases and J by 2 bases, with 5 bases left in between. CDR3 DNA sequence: TGTGCCAGCAGCTCTCCCTACAATGAGCAGTTCTTC. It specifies CASSSPYNEQFF.

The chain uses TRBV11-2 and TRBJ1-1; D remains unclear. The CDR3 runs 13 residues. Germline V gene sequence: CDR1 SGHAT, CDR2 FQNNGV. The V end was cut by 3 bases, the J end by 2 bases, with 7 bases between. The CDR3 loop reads CASSFNSNTEAFF. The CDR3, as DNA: TGTGCCAGCAGCTTTAACAGTAACACTGAAGCTTTCTTT.

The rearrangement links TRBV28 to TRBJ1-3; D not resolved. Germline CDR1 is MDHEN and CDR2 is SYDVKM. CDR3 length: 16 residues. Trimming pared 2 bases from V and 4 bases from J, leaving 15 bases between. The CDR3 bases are TGTGCCAGCAGTTTAGCCAGGCCGCCCCTCGGAAACACCATATATTTT. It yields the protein CASSLARPPLGNTIYF.

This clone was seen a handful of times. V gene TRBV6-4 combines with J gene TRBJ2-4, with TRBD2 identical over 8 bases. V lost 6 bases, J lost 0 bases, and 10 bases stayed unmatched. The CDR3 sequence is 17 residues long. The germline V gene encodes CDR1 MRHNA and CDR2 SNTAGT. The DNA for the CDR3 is TGTGCCAGCAGGCCCGGGACTAGAAGTTTAGCCAAAAACATTCAGTACTTC. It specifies CASRPGTRSLAKNIQYF.

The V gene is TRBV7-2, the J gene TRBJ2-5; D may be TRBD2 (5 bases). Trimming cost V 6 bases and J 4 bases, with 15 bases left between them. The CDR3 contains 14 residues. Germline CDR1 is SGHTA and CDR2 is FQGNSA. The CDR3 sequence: CASRLRVRVETQYF. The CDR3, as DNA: TGTGCCAGCAGGCTGCGGGTTAGGGTAGAGACCCAGTACTTC. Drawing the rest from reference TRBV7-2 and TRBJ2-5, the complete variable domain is GAGVSQSPSNKVTEKGKDVELRCDPISGHTALYWYRQSLGQGLEFLIYFQGNSAPDKSGLPSDRFSAERTGGSVSTLTIQRTQQEDSAVYLCASRLRVRVETQYFGPGTRLLVL.

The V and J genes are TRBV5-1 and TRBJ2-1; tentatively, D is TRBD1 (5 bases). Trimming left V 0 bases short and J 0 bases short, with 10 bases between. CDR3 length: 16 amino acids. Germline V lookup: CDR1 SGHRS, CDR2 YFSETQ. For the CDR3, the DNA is TGCGCCAGCAGCTTGGCTAGACAGAGCTCCTACAATGAGCAGTTCTTC. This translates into CASSLARQSSYNEQFF.

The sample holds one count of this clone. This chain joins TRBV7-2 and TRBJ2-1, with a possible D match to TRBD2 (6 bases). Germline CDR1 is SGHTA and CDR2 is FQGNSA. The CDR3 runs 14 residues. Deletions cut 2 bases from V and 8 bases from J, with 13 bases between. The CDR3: CASSLTRGKDEQFF. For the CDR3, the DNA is TGTGCCAGCAGCTTAACCCGGGGGAAGGATGAGCAGTTCTTC.

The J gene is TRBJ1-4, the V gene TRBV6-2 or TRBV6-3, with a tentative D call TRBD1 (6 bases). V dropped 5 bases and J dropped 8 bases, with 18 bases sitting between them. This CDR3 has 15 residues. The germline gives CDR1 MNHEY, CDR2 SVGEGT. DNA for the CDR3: TGTGCCAGCAGTCCCCTTGGTGGAAGGGGGGAAAAACTGTTTTTT. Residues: CASSPLGGRGEKLFF.

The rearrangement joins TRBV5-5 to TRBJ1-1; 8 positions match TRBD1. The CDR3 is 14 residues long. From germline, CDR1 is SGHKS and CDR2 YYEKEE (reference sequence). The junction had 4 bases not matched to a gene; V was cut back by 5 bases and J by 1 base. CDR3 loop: CASRLDRGNTEAFF. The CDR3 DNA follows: TGTGCCAGCAGACTTGACAGGGGGAACACTGAAGCTTTCTTT.

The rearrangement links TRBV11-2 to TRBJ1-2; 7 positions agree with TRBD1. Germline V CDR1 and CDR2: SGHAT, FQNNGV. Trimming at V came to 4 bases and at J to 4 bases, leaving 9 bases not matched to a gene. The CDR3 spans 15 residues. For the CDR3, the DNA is TGTGCCAGCAGCTCCGGTGGAGGGGGCATCTATGGCTACACCTTC. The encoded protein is CASSSGGGGIYGYTF.

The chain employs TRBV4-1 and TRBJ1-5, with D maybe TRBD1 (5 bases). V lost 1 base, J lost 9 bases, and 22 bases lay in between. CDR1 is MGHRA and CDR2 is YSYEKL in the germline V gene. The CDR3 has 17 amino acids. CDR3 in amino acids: CASSQGLGGRTLRPQHF. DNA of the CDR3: TGCGCCAGCAGCCAAGGGCTGGGCGGACGGACATTACGGCCCCAGCATTTT.

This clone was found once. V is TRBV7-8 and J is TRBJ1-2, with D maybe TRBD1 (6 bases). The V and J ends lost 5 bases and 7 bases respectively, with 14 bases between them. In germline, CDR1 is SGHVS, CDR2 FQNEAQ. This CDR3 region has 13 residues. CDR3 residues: CASSLPGVSGYTF. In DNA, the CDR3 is TGTGCCAGCAGCCTCCCAGGGGTTAGTGGCTACACCTTC.

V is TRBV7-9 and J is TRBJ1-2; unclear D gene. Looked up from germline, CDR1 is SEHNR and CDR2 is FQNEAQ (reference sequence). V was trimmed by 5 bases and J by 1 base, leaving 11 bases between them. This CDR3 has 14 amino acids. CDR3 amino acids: CASSPLTLNYGYTF. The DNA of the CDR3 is TGTGCCAGCAGCCCCCTGACACTTAACTATGGCTACACCTTC.